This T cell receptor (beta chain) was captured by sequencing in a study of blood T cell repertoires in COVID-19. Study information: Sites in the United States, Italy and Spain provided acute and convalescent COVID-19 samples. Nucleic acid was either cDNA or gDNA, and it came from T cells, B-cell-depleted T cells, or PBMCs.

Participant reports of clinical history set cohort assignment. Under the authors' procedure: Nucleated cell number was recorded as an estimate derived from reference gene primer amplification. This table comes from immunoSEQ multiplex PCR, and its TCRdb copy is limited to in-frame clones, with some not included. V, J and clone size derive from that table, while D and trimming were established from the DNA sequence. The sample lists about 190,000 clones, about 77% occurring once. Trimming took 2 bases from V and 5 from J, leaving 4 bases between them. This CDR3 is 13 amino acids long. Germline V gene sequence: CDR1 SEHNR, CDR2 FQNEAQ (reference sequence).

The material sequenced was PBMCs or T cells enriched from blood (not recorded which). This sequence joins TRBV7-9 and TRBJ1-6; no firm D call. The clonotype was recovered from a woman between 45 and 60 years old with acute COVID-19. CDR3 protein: CASSLTDNSPLHF. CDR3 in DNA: TGTGCCAGCAGCTTAACGGATAATTCACCCCTCCACTTT.